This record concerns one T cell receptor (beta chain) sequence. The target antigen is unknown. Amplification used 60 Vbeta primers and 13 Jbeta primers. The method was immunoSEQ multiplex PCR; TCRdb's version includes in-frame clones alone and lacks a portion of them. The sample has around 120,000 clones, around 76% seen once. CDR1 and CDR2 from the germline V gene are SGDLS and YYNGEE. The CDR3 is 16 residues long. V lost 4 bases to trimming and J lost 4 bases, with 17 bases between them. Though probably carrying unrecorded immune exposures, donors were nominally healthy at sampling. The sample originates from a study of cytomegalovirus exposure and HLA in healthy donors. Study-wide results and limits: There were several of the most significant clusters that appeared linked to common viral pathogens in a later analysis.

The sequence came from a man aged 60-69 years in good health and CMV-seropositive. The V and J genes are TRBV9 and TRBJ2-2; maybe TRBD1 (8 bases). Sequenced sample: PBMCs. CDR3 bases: TGTGCCAGCAGCTCCAACAGGGGGGGGAGCACCGGGGAGCTGTTTTTT. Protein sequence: CASSSNRGGSTGELFF.